Presented here are 10 T cell receptor beta chains from one specimen sequenced in a study of OX40 agonist ivuxolimab in advanced cancers. The method was immunoSEQ multiplex PCR; TCRdb's version includes in-frame clones alone and lacks a portion of them. The sample has about 14,000 clones, roughly 82% seen once. The sequenced sample was CD4+ or CD8+ T cells sorted from blood, obtained in a trial of the OX40 agonist ivuxolimab. These receptors originate from an adult with an advanced solid tumor such as melanoma, head and neck, liver or kidney cancer.

CDR3 in amino acids: CASSQTEGTEAFF. CDR3 nucleotides: TGTGCCAGCAGCCAAACAGAGGGGACTGAAGCTTTCTTT. V usage is TRBV14 and J usage is TRBJ1-1; a possible D gene is TRBD1 (5 bases). CDR3 length equals 13 residues. Germline CDR1 reads SGHDN; CDR2 reads FVKESK. Trimming took 2 bases from V and 5 from J, leaving 9 bases between them.

This clone has a single count. J is TRBJ2-5 and V is TRBV4-1; D remains unclear. Between the trimmed V and J ends, which lost 1 base and 2 bases, there was a span of 14 bases. The CDR3 spans 16 residues. The germline CDR1 and CDR2 sequences are MGHRA and YSYEKL. The CDR3: CASSQGVVTQQETQYF. CDR3 DNA: TGCGCCAGCAGCCAAGGGGTGGTTACTCAACAAGAGACCCAGTACTTC.

CDR3 residues: CASSLIRVYNEQFF. CDR3 DNA: TGTGCCAGCAGCTTGATTCGGGTCTACAATGAGCAGTTCTTC. The chain combines TRBV5-6 with TRBJ2-1; D is unclear. This CDR3 is built from 14 residues. Trimming took 1 base from V and 3 from J, leaving 8 bases between them. Looked up from germline, CDR1 is SGHDT and CDR2 is YYEEEE.

This rearrangement joins TRBV4-2 to TRBJ1-1; perhaps TRBD1 as D (6 bases). CDR3 length: 15 amino acids. V dropped 0 bases and J dropped 11 bases, with 19 bases sitting between them. Germline V CDR1 and CDR2: LGHNA, YNFKEQ. CDR3 residues: CASSQEGGGGSRAFF. CDR3 nucleotides: TGTGCCAGCAGCCAAGAAGGAGGGGGAGGATCGAGGGCTTTCTTT.

The V and J genes are TRBV6-6 and TRBJ1-5, with D hard to call. Germline assignment: CDR1 MNHNY and CDR2 SVGAGI (reference sequence). Trimming shortened V by 2 bases and J by 0 bases, and 8 bases separated the two germline ends. The CDR3 consists of 15 residues. This CDR3 is CASSYLGYSNQPQHF. CDR3 nucleotide sequence: TGTGCCAGCAGTTACCTCGGGTATAGCAATCAGCCCCAGCATTTT.

This chain connects TRBV19 to TRBJ2-7; 13 bases line up with TRBD2. The V gene's germline CDR1 is LNHDA and CDR2 SQIVND (reference sequence). The CDR3 runs to 16 residues. The junction had 5 bases not matched to a gene; V was cut back by 5 bases and J by 1 base. The CDR3 region has the DNA TGTGCCAGTAGTTCCGGACTAGCGGGAGAGTCCTACGAGCAGTACTTC. Amino acids: CASSSGLAGESYEQYF.

The V call is TRBV7-8, the J call TRBJ2-1; D is uncertain. Trimming removed 0 bases from V and 7 bases from J, with 13 bases in between. This CDR3 spans 15 amino acids. Germline V gene sequence: CDR1 SGHVS, CDR2 FQNEAQ. CDR3 region: CASSLAFWSGNEQFF. In nucleotides, the CDR3 is TGTGCCAGCAGCTTAGCGTTTTGGTCTGGGAATGAGCAGTTCTTC.

The chain combines TRBV10-1 with TRBJ2-3; TRBD1 agrees at 9 bases. There are 16 residues in the CDR3. Germline lookup yields CDR1 WNHNN and CDR2 SYGVQD (reference sequence). V gave up 1 base and J gave up 4 bases; unmatched junction bases: 6. For the CDR3, the DNA is TGCGCCAGCAGTGAGTTGGGACAGGGTTTGCCAGATACGCAGTATTTT. This codes for CASSELGQGLPDTQYF.

This rearrangement joins TRBV10-3 to TRBJ2-1; D unresolved. Trimming shortened V by 2 bases and J by 2 bases, and 13 bases separated the two germline ends. Germline loops: CDR1 ENHRY, CDR2 SYGVKD. CDR3 length equals 16 residues. Written as DNA, the CDR3 is TGTGCCATCAGTGAGATGGCTCTAGACACCTACAATGAGCAGTTCTTC. This gives the protein CAISEMALDTYNEQFF.

The chain recombines TRBV20-1 with TRBJ2-1; D not resolved. The CDR3 has 10 amino acids. V shed 1 base and J shed 10 bases, with 5 bases lying between them. CDR1 is DFQATT, CDR2 SNEGSKA, per germline (reference sequence). CDR3 residues: CSARGAEQFF. CDR3 DNA sequence: TGCAGTGCTAGAGGGGCAGAGCAGTTCTTC.